The present entry profiles one T cell receptor (beta chain) with its context. Its matching antigen is unknown. This may arise from a read error, as a much more abundant clone is one base away. The sample has other DNA sequences that encode this CDR3 too. Healthy donors had no documented immune events, such as infections, while sampled. The record originates from a study of identifying expanded T cells in peripheral blood. Data came from immunoSEQ multiplex PCR; TCRdb stores just in-frame clones and leaves some out. The sample records 70,000 to 95,000 clones, 88% being singletons. Points from the study as a whole: Over about two and four weeks, about 15 and 19 clones changed, versus around 1.2 between replicates.

The V end was cut by 8 bases, the J end by 2 bases, with 4 bases between. The germline V gene has CDR1 SNHLY and CDR2 FYNNEI. The CDR3 length is 10 residues. The genes are TRBV2 and TRBJ2-7; D not certain. Sequenced input: blood. This TCR came from a person aged 18-70 years in good health. The DNA for the CDR3 is TGTGCCAGCGGCACCTACGAGCAGTACTTC. As protein: CASGTYEQYF.